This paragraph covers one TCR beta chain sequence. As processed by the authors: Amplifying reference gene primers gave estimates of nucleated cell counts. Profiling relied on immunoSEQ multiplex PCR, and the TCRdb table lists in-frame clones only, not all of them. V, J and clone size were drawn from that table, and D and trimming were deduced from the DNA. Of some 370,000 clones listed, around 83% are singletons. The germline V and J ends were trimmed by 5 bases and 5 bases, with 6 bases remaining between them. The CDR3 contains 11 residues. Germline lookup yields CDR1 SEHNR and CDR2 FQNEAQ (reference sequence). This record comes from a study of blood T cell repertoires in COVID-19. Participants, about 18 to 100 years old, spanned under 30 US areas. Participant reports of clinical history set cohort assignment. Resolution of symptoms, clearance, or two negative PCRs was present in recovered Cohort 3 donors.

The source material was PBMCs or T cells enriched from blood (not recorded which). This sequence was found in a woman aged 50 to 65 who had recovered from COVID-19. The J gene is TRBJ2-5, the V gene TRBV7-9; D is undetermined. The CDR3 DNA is TGTGCCAGCAGCCCACTGGAGACCCAGTACTTC. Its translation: CASSPLETQYF. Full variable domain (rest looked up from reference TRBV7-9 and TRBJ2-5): DTGVSQNPRHKITKRGQNVTFRCDPISEHNRLYWYRQTLGQGPEFLTYFQNEAQLEKSRLLSDRFSAERPKGSFSTLEIQRTEQGDSAMYLCASSPLETQYFGPGTRLLVL.